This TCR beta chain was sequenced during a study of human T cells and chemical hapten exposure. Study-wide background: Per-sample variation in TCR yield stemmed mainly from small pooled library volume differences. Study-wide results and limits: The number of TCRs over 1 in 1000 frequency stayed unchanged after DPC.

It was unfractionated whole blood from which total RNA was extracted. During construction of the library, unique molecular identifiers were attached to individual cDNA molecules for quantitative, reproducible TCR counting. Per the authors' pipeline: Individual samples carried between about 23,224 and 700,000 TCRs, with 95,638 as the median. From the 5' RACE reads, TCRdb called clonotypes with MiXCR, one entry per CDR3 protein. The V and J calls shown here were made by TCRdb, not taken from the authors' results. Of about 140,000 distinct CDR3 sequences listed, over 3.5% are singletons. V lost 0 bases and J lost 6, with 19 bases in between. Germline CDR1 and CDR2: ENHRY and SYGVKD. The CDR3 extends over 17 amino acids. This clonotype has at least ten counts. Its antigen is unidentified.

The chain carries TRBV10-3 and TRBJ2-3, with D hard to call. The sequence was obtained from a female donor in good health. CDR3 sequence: CAISESSGSARFDTQYF. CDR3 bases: TGTGCCATCAGTGAGTCGTCGGGCTCCGCTAGGTTTGATACGCAGTATTTT.